This passage covers 23 T cell receptor beta chains from one sample sequenced in a study of human T cells and chemical hapten exposure. The time point here: pre-sensitization, week 0. Treatment: therapeutic diphenylcyclopropenone sensitization with weekly scalp DPC. TCRdb used MiXCR to reprocess the RACE reads, holding one entry per CDR3 protein. The top ten hold around 2.6% of the sample, which has 350,000 to 400,000 distinct CDR3 sequences, 4.5% to 6% seen once. The input for sequencing was whole blood, taken in connection with sensitization to the hapten diphenylcyclopropenone (DPC). The receptor set was obtained from a woman aged 45-65 years with alopecia areata. Some clones in this sample may be carry-over from other donors' samples.

The V gene is TRBV24-1, the J gene TRBJ2-7; D not resolved. CDR1 is KGHDR and CDR2 is SFDVKD in the germline V gene. The CDR3 runs to 13 residues. Trimming pared 4 bases from V and 2 bases from J, leaving 8 bases between. CDR3 in DNA: TGTGCCACCAGTGACCCGGGCGCCTACGAGCAGTACTTC. Protein: CATSDPGAYEQYF.

On this clonotype: Relative to the germline gene, one junction end is altered; a read error may explain this. V and J are TRBV29-1 and TRBJ2-1; tentative D call: TRBD2 (5 bases). The CDR3 is made up of 11 amino acids. CDR1 is SQVTM, CDR2 ANQGSEA, per germline. This CDR3 reads CSACEGHELFF. The CDR3 DNA sequence: TGCAGCGCTTGCGAGGGCCATGAGCTGTTCTTC.

The chain links TRBV4-1 to TRBJ2-3; 9 bases align to TRBD1. The CDR3 consists of 14 residues. J gave up 5 bases and V 4 bases, and 4 bases lay outside the gene matches. Germline CDR1 is MGHRA and CDR2 is YSYEKL. CDR3: CASSPRQGVDTQYF. Written as DNA, the CDR3 is TGCGCCAGCAGCCCCCGACAGGGGGTAGATACGCAGTATTTT.

The rearrangement joins TRBV6-1 to TRBJ2-7; 7 bases agree with TRBD1. The V segment lost 8 bases and the J segment 4 bases; nucleotides outside the gene matches: 5. The CDR3 spans 12 residues. CDR1 is MNHNS, CDR2 SASEGT, per germline. CDR3 in DNA: TGTGCCAGCGGACAGGTTCTATACGAGCAGTACTTC. It specifies CASGQVLYEQYF.

This clonotype showed up just a few times. V is TRBV5-8 and J is TRBJ2-1; 9 bases fit TRBD2. The CDR3 totals 15 residues. Trimming took 3 bases from V and 4 from J; bases not matched to a gene: 5. CDR1 SGHTS and CDR2 YDEGEE come from the germline V gene. The CDR3 DNA reads TGTGCCAGCAGCTGGCAAGCGGGGGGTTACAATGAGCAGTTCTTC. Its translation is CASSWQAGGYNEQFF.

This clonotype was detected only a few times. This rearrangement joins TRBV5-1 to TRBJ2-3; D is possibly TRBD2 (6 bases). V gave up 7 bases and J gave up 0 bases, with 9 bases separating them. Germline V CDR1 and CDR2: SGHRS, YFSETQ. The CDR3 extends over 13 amino acids. As DNA, the CDR3 is TGCGCCAGCGGGGAGGAGAGCACAGATACGCAGTATTTT. Amino acid sequence: CASGEESTDTQYF.

This clonotype has a count of ten or more. The chain recombines TRBV12-3 or TRBV12-4 with TRBJ1-2, with 8 bases lining up with TRBD1. The V segment lost 6 bases and the J segment 5 bases; nucleotides outside the gene matches: 8. This CDR3 has 14 residues. The CDR3 sequence is CASSRTGMGYGYTF. In DNA, the CDR3 is TGTGCCAGCAGCAGGACAGGGATGGGGTATGGCTACACCTTC.

This clonotype has at least ten counts. J is TRBJ1-2 and V is TRBV14; 8 nucleotides match TRBD1. The CDR3 consists of 15 residues. From germline, CDR1 is SGHDN and CDR2 FVKESK. V lost 3 bases and J lost 8; bases outside the gene matches: 11. CDR3 in amino acids: CASSHRTGRLDGYTF. CDR3 in DNA: TGTGCCAGCAGCCATCGGACAGGGCGTCTCGACGGCTACACCTTC.

Ten or more counts support this clonotype. This chain connects TRBV28 to TRBJ2-7; tentative D call: TRBD1 (6 bases). From germline, CDR1 is MDHEN and CDR2 SYDVKM. The CDR3 is 13 amino acids. Trimming stripped 6 bases from V and 5 bases from J, with 14 bases between. The CDR3: CASRTGSPHEQYF. The CDR3 nucleotides read TGTGCCAGCAGAACAGGGTCTCCCCACGAGCAGTACTTC.

This clonotype was recorded at least ten times. The chain uses TRBV27 and TRBJ1-1; 7 nucleotides line up with TRBD1. The germline V gene encodes CDR1 MNHEY and CDR2 SMNVEV (reference sequence). Trimming took 7 bases from V and 1 from J; bases not matched to a gene: 6. The CDR3 contains 14 residues. The DNA for the CDR3 is TGTGCCAGCAACAGACAGGGCCCGAACACTGAAGCTTTCTTT. Its translation: CASNRQGPNTEAFF.

This clonotype was detected many times. The V gene is TRBV7-2, the J gene TRBJ2-1, with 7 bases lining up with TRBD2. This CDR3 spans 15 amino acids. Germline trimming cut 7 bases from V and 6 bases from J; bases unmatched to any gene: 12. Per germline, CDR1 SGHTA and CDR2 FQGNSA. CDR3 residues: CASTLSPAGPNEQFF. The CDR3 DNA sequence: TGTGCCAGCACCCTTTCCCCAGCGGGGCCCAATGAGCAGTTCTTC.

This clonotype was counted between two and nine times. The chain links TRBV5-1 to TRBJ1-4; possible D gene TRBD1, 5 bases. CDR1 is SGHRS, CDR2 YFSETQ, per germline. CDR3 length equals 14 residues. V shed 2 bases and J shed 3 bases, with 8 bases lying between them. The CDR3 sequence is CASSFGASNEKLFF. CDR3 nucleotides: TGCGCCAGCAGCTTCGGGGCTTCTAATGAAAAACTGTTTTTT.

The chain combines TRBV7-2 with TRBJ2-1; D possibly matches TRBD1 or TRBD2 (5 bases each). Trimming took 5 bases from V and 14 from J, leaving 22 bases between them. This CDR3 contains 14 residues. Germline CDR1 and CDR2: SGHTA and FQGNSA. The CDR3 here is CASSPSRDGAKEFF. The CDR3 nucleotides are TGTGCCAGCAGCCCTTCCCGGGACGGGGCTAAGGAGTTCTTC.

This clonotype was seen a handful of times. This chain uses TRBV20-1 with TRBJ2-6; 7 nucleotides line up with TRBD1. J gave up 0 bases and V 2 bases, and 10 bases lay outside the gene matches. Germline V gene sequence: CDR1 DFQATT, CDR2 SNEGSKA (reference sequence). The CDR3 runs to 18 residues. The CDR3 spells CSARPWTGLSSGANVLTF. CDR3 sequence (DNA): TGCAGTGCTAGACCCTGGACAGGTCTTTCCTCTGGGGCCAACGTCCTGACTTTC.

The sample holds a few counts of this clonotype. The CDR3 DNA is TGTGCTAGTGGTTTGTTCTCAGAATATAATTCACCCCTCCACTTT. It yields the protein CASGLFSEYNSPLHF. The V call is TRBV12-5, the J call TRBJ1-6, with D uncertain. In germline, CDR1 is LGHNT, CDR2 FRNRAP. The CDR3 consists of 15 residues. The V and J ends lost 2 bases and 4 bases respectively, with 9 bases between them. The complete variable domain, with remaining parts taken from reference TRBV12-5 and TRBJ1-6, reads DARVTQTPRHKVTEMGQEVTMRCQPILGHNTVFWYRQTMMQGLELLAYFRNRAPLDDSGMPKDRFSAEMPDATLATLKIQPSEPRDSAVYFCASGLFSEYNSPLHFGNGTRLTVT.

This clonotype was found many times. The rearrangement uses TRBV18 and TRBJ2-7; TRBD1 agrees at 8 bases. This CDR3 region has 15 residues. The trim removed 0 bases at V and 4 bases at J, leaving 5 bases unmatched. The germline V gene encodes CDR1 KGHSH and CDR2 LQKENI. The CDR3 loop is CASSPPDREPYEQYF. CDR3 sequence (DNA): TGTGCCAGCTCACCACCGGACAGGGAACCGTACGAGCAGTACTTC.

This clonotype occurred many times. The chain recombines TRBV24-1 with TRBJ2-1, with 11 bases fitting TRBD2. The CDR3 loop spans 15 amino acids. Germline V gives CDR1 KGHDR, CDR2 SFDVKD. Trimming at V came to 5 bases and at J to 6 bases, leaving 5 bases not matched to a gene. CDR3: CATSAILAGVNEQFF. The CDR3 bases are TGTGCCACCAGTGCCATACTAGCGGGGGTCAATGAGCAGTTCTTC.

This clonotype was recorded many times. The chain combines TRBV4-1 with TRBJ2-1; tentatively, D is TRBD1 (5 bases). The V and J ends lost 3 bases and 5 bases respectively, with 11 bases between them. The CDR3 runs to 14 residues. Germline V CDR1 and CDR2: MGHRA, YSYEKL. CDR3 protein: CASSHLGRDNEQFF. For the CDR3, the DNA is TGCGCCAGCAGCCACCTTGGCAGGGACAATGAGCAGTTCTTC.

The chain recombines TRBV27 with TRBJ2-1; tentative D call: TRBD2 (6 bases). CDR1 is MNHEY and CDR2 is SMNVEV in the germline V gene (reference sequence). The CDR3 contains 15 residues. Trimming took off 3 bases at V and 5 bases at J, with 14 bases between the two ends. The CDR3 loop reads CASSLVDWRDNEQFF. The CDR3 DNA sequence: TGTGCCAGCAGTTTGGTGGACTGGAGGGACAATGAGCAGTTCTTC.

The V gene is TRBV7-8, the J gene TRBJ2-2, with TRBD1 matching 7 bases. The CDR3 covers 16 residues. Germline CDR1 reads SGHVS; CDR2 reads FQNEAQ. The junction had 9 bases not matched to a gene; V was cut back by 4 bases and J by 4 bases. The CDR3 loop is CASSSTAGQATGELFF. The CDR3 region has the DNA TGTGCCAGCAGCTCAACAGCCGGACAGGCCACCGGGGAGCTGTTTTTT.

The J gene is TRBJ1-1, the V gene TRBV29-1; TRBD1 might be the D (5 bases). CDR1 SQVTM and CDR2 ANQGSEA come from the germline V gene. V shed 4 bases and J shed 5 bases, with 14 bases lying between them. The CDR3 loop spans 13 amino acids. The CDR3 DNA sequence: TGCAGCGTTGTGGGCACCTGGGGGACTGAAGCTTTCTTT. Its translation is CSVVGTWGTEAFF. Complete variable domain (other parts from reference TRBV29-1 and TRBJ1-1): SAVISQKPSRDICQRGTSLTIQCQVDSQVTMMFWYRQQPGQSLTLIATANQGSEATYESGFVIDKFPISRPNLTFSTLTVSNMSPEDSSIYLCSVVGTWGTEAFFGQGTRLTVV.

This clonotype was counted between two and nine times. The gene calls are TRBV14 and TRBJ2-3; no clear D. Germline V CDR1 and CDR2: SGHDN, FVKESK. This CDR3 has 15 amino acids. The V end was cut by 0 bases, the J end by 6 bases, with 13 bases between. The CDR3 DNA is TGTGCCAGCAGCCAAGAGACGGTCATAGGGGATACGCAGTATTTT. Translation: CASSQETVIGDTQYF. Together with reference TRBV14 and TRBJ2-3, the CDR3 gives the full variable domain: EAGVTQFPSHSVIEKGQTVTLRCDPISGHDNLYWYRRVMGKEIKFLLHFVKESKQDESGMPNNRFLAERTGGTYSTLKVQPAELEDSGVYFCASSQETVIGDTQYFGPGTRLTVL.

J is TRBJ1-6 and V is TRBV6-5; D perhaps matches TRBD1 (6 bases). With 3 bases removed from V and 10 bases from J, the gap between germline ends came to 13 bases. The CDR3 extends over 14 amino acids. CDR1 and CDR2 (germline): MNHEY, SVGAGI. The CDR3 loop is CASSYSTGRSPLHF. For the CDR3, the DNA is TGTGCCAGCAGTTATTCTACAGGGCGATCACCCCTCCACTTT.